This T cell receptor (beta chain) was recovered during a study of metastatic and nonmetastatic thyroid tumors. Study-wide background: Repertoire data that came from the blood and tumor or nodule tissue of malignant and benign thyroid patients were compared.

The germline gives CDR1 KGHSY, CDR2 FQNENV. The CDR3 contains 14 residues. Findings and limits, study-wide: Significantly greater TCR beta diversity was reportedly found in malignant thyroid tumors than in benign nodules (in blood and tumor).

In the authors' workflow: What underpinned the distant-metastasis classifier for papillary thyroid cancer was the set of CDR3 differences across clinicopathological groups. MiXCR re-clonotyped the PCR reads for TCRdb. These V and J calls derive from TCRdb rather than the authors' analysis. Of approximately 20,000 clones detected, 15% to 18% appear once; the ten largest clones hold about a fifth. All patients were untreated before thyroid surgery. This clone was seen a handful of times. As yet, its antigen is unknown. This could be a read error, since a much larger clone is one nucleotide away. Other DNA sequences in the same sample also yield this CDR3.

Sequencing used blood. This clonotype originated in a female donor with papillary thyroid cancer or a benign thyroid nodule (not recorded which). Some clones in this sample may be carry-over from other donors' samples. The chain has TRBV16 and TRBJ2-4, with TRBD1 matching 9 bases. Here the CDR3 DNA reads TGCGCCAGCATCCGGGGACAGGGAGGAAACATTCAGTACTTC. It yields the protein CASIRGQGGNIQYF.